This T cell receptor (beta chain) came from a study of pediatric ulcerative colitis. General study points: Some T cells in rectal biopsies may come from blood, especially with overt colitis. Total lymphocyte DNA, not sorted subsets, was the template.

A note on this clone: Its antigen is undetermined.

The table came from immunoSEQ multiplex PCR; TCRdb's copy has only in-frame clones and leaves some out. This sample has around 13,000 clones, with approximately 71% found just once. Unmatched junction bases numbered 10, after V lost 2 bases and J lost 6 bases. The CDR3 is 15 amino acids. Per the germline V gene, CDR1 is SGHRS and CDR2 is YFSETQ. During colonoscopy, one to two rectal pinch biopsies were collected. The chain combines TRBV5-1 with TRBJ1-2; the match to TRBD1 covers 7 bases. The clonotype originates from a boy between 10 and 17 years old who was a control in a study of pediatric ulcerative colitis. Sequencing was done on a sample of gut tissue. The CDR3: CASSLGTAGGDGYTF. CDR3 nucleotides: TGCGCCAGCAGCTTAGGGACAGCGGGAGGCGATGGCTACACCTTC.